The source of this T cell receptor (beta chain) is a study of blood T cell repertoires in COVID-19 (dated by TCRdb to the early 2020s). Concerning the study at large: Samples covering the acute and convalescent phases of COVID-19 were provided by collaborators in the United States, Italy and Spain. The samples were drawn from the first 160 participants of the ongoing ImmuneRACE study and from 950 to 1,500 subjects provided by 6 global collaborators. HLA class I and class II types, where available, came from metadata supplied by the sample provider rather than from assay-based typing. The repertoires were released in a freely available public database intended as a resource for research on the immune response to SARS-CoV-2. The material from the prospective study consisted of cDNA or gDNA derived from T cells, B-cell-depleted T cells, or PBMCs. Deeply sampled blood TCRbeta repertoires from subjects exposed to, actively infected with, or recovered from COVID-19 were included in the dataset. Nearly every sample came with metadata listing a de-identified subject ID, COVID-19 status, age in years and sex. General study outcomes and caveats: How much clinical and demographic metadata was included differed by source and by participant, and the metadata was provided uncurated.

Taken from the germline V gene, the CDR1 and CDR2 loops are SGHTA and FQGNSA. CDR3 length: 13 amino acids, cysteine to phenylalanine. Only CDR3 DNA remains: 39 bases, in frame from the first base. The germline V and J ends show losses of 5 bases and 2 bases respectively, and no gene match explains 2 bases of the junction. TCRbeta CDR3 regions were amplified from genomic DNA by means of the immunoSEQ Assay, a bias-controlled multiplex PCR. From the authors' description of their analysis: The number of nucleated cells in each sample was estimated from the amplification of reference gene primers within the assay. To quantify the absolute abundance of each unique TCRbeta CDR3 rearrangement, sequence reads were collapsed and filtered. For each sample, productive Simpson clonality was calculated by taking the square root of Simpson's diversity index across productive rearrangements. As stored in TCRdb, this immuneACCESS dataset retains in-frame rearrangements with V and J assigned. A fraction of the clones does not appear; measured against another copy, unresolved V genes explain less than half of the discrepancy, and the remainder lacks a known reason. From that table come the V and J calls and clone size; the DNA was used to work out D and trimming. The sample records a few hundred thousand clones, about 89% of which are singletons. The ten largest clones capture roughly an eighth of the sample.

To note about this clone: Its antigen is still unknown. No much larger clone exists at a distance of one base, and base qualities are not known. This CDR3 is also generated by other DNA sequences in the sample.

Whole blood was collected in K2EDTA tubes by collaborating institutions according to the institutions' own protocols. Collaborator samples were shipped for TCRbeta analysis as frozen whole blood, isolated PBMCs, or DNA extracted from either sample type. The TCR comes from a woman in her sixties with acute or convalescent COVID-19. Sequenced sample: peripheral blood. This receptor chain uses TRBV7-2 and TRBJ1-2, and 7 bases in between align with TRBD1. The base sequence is TGTGCCAGCAGCAGGGGACAGAACTATGGCTACACCTTC. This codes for CASSRGQNYGYTF.